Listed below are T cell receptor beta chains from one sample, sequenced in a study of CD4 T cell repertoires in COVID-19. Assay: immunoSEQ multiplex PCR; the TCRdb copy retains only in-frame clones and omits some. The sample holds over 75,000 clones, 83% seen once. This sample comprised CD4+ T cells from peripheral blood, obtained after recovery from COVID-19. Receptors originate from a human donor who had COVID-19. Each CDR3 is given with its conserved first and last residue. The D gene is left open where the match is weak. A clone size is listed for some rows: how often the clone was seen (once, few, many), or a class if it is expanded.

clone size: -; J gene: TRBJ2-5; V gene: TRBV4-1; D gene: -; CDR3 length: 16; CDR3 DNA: TGCGCCAGCAGCCCGGGGCCAATCCTCGGGCAAGAGACCCAGTACTTC; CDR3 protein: CASSPGPILGQETQYF
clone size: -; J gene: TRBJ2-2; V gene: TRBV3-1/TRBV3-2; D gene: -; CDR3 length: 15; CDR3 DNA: TGTGCCAGCAGCCAAGATAGGCTGCTTACCGGGGAGCTGTTTTTT; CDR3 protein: CASSQDRLLTGELFF
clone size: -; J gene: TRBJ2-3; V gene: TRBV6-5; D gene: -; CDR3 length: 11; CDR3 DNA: TGTGCCAGCAGGGAGAAAGATACGCAGTATTTT; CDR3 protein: CASREKDTQYF
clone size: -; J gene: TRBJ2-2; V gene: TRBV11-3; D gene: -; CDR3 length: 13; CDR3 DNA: TGTGCCAGCAGCAATAGGGTGGTGGGGGAGCTGTTTTTT; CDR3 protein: CASSNRVVGELFF
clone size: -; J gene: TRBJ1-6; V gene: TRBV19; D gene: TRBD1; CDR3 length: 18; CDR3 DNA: TGTGCCAGTAGAGGTTCGGGGACAGAGAGCTCCTATAATTCACCCCTCCACTTT; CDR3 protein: CASRGSGTESSYNSPLHF
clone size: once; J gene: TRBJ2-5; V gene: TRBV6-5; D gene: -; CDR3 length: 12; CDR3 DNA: TGTGCCAGCAGCGCACTTCAAGAGACCCAGTACTTC; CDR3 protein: CASSALQETQYF
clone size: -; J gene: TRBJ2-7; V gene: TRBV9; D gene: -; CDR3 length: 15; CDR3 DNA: TGTGCCAGCAGCCCTGGTATGGGTGGAAGAGACGAGCAGTACTTC; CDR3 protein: CASSPGMGGRDEQYF
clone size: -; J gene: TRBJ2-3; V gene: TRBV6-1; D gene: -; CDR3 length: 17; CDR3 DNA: TGTGCCAGCAGTGAAGGCCGATTGCGGAGTGGCACAGATACGCAGTATTTT; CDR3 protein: CASSEGRLRSGTDTQYF
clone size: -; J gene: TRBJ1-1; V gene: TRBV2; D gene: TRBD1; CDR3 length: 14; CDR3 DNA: TGTGCCAGCAGCCGACAGGGGGCGAACACTGAAGCTTTCTTT; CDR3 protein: CASSRQGANTEAFF
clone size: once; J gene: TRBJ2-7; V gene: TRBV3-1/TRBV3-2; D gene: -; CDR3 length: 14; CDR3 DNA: TGTGCCAGCAGCCAAGCCCCACTAGACGGCGAGCAGTACTTC; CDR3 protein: CASSQAPLDGEQYF
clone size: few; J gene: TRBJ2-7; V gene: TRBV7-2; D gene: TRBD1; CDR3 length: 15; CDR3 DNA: TGTGCCAGCAGCTTCGGGACAGCGAGCTCCTACGAGCAGTACTTC; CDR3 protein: CASSFGTASSYEQYF
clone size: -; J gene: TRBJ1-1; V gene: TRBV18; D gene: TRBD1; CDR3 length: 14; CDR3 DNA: TGTGCCAGCTCCCGGGACAGGAAGAACACTGAAGCTTTCTTT; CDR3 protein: CASSRDRKNTEAFF
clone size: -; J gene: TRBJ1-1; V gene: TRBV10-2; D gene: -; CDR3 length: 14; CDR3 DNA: TGCGCCAGCACCAACCCTACAGGGAACACTGAAGCTTTCTTT; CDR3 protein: CASTNPTGNTEAFF
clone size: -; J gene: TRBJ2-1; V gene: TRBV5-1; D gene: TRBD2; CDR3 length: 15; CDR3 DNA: TGCGCCAGCAGCTTGGAACTAGCGGGAGTAGGTGAGCAGTTCTTC; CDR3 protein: CASSLELAGVGEQFF
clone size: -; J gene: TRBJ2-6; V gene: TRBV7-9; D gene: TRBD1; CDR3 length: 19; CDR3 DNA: TGTGCCAGCAGCTTACACAGGGGACAGGGACTCTCTGGGGCCAACGTCCTGACTTTC; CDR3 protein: CASSLHRGQGLSGANVLTF
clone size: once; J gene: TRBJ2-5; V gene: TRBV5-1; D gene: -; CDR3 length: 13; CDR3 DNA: TGCGCCAGCAGCTGGGGGGTAGGGGAGACCCAGTACTTC; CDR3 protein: CASSWGVGETQYF
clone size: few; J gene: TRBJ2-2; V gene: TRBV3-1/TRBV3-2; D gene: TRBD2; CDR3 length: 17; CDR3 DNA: TGTGCCAGCACCCCCAAGCGGGGGGCGGTGGGCACCGGGGAGCTGTTTTTT; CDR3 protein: CASTPKRGAVGTGELFF
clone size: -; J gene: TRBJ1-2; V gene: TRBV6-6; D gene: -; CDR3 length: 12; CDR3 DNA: TGTGCCAGCAGCCCCGAGATTAGCGGATGCACCTTC; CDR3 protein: CASSPEISGCTF
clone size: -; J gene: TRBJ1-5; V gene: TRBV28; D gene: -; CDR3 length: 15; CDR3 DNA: TGTGCCAGCAGTTTATATGGTGGGGACAATCAGCCCCAGCATTTT; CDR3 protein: CASSLYGGDNQPQHF
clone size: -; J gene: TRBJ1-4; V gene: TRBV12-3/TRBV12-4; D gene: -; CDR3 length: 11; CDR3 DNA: TGTGCCAGCAGGCGTACAGAAAAACTGTTTTTT; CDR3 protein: CASRRTEKLFF
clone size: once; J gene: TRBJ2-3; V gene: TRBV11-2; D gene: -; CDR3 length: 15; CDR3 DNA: TGTGCCAGCAGCTCGACAACTAGGTTCACAGATACGCAGTATTTT; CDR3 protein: CASSSTTRFTDTQYF
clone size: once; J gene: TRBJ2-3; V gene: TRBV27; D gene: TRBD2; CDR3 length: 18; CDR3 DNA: TGTGCCAGCAGTTTATCCCCTACGGCGGGAGTGAGAGGAGATACGCAGTATTTT; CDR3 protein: CASSLSPTAGVRGDTQYF
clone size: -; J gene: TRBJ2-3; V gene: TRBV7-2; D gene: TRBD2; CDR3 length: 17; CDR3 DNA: TGTGCCAGCAGCCCGCAGAGCGGGACTTATAGCACAGATACGCAGTATTTT; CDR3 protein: CASSPQSGTYSTDTQYF
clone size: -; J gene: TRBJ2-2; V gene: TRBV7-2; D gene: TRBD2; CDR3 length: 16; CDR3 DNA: TGTGCCAGCGTAAAAGCGGGAGTGACTAGGGCCGGGGAGCTGTTTTTT; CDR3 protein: CASVKAGVTRAGELFF
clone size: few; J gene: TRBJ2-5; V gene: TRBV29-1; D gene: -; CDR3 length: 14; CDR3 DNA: TGCAGCGTCCAGGGGGGCAGGGTCCAAGAGACCCAGTACTTC; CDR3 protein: CSVQGGRVQETQYF
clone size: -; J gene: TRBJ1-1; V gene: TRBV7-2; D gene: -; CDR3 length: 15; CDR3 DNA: TGTGCCAGCAGCTCCGGGGCCCTTAGGAACACTGAAGCTTTCTTT; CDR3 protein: CASSSGALRNTEAFF
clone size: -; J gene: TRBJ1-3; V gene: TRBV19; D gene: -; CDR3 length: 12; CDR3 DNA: TGTGCCAGTAGTATGGGCGGAAACACCATATATTTT; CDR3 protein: CASSMGGNTIYF
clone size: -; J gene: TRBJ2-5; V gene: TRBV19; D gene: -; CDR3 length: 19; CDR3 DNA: TGTGCCAGTAGCCCTTTTGGAAGGAGGACCGAATCCGATTGGGAGACCCAGTACTTC; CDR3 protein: CASSPFGRRTESDWETQYF
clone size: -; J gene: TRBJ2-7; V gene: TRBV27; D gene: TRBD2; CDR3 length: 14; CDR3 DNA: TGTGCCAGCAGTCACCTAGCGGGAGCGGGCGAGCAGTACTTC; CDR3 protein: CASSHLAGAGEQYF
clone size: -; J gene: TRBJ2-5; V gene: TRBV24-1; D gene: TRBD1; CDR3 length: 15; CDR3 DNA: TGTGCCACCTCCCGAGGGACAGGTGAGAGAGAGACCCAGTACTTC; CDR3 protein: CATSRGTGERETQYF
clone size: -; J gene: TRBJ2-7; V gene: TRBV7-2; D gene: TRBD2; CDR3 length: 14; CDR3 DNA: TGTGCCAGCCTTGGGCTAGCGGGCCCCTACGAGCAGTACTTC; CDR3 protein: CASLGLAGPYEQYF
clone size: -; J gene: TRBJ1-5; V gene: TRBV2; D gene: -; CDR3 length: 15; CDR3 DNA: TGTGCCAGCAGTGAAGTCAATTTAGGCAATCAGCCCCAGCATTTT; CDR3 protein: CASSEVNLGNQPQHF
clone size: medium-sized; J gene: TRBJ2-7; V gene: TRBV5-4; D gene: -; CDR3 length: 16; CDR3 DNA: TGTGCCAGCAGCTTGAGTGGTGGAGGGGCCCTCTACGAGCAGTACTTC; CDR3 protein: CASSLSGGGALYEQYF
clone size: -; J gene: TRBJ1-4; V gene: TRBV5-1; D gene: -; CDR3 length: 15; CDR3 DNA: TGCGCCAGCAGCTTGTTGGGGACCCTAAATGAAAAACTGTTTTTT; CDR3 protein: CASSLLGTLNEKLFF
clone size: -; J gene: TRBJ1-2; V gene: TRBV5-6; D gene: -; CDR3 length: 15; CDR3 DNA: TGTGCCAGCAGCTTGGTGGGGGGCCTCAACTATGGCTACACCTTC; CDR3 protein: CASSLVGGLNYGYTF
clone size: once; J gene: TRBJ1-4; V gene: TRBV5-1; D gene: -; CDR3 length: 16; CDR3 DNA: TGCGCCAGCAGCTTGGCCGGGACAACTCTTAATGAAAAACTGTTTTTT; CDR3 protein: CASSLAGTTLNEKLFF
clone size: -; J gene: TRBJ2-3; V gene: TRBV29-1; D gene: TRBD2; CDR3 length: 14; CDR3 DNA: TGCAGCGTTGTCGGTAGCGGGAGCACAGATACGCAGTATTTT; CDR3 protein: CSVVGSGSTDTQYF
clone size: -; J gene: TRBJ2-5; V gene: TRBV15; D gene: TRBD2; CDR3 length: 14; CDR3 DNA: TGTGCCACCAGCGGGGGGGGATACCAAGAGACCCAGTACTTC; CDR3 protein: CATSGGGYQETQYF
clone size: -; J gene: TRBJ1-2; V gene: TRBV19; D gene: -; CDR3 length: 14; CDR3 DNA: TGTGCCAGTAGTATAAGGGGGAGAGACTATGGCTACACCTTC; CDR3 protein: CASSIRGRDYGYTF
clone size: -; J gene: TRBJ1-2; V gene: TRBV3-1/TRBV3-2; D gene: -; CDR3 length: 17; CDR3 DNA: TGTGCCAGCAGCCAAGGGGGCCTCCAGGGGTTCGGGCATGGCTACACCTTC; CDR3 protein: CASSQGGLQGFGHGYTF
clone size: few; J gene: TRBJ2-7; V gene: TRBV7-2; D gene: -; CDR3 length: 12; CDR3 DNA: TGTGCCAGCAGCTTAATCGCCCTCGAGCAGTACTTC; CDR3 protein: CASSLIALEQYF
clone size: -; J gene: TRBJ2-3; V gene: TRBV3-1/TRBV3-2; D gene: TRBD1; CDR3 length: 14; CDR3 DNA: TGTGCCAGCAGCCGGGGGACAGGTCCAAATACGCAGTATTTT; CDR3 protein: CASSRGTGPNTQYF
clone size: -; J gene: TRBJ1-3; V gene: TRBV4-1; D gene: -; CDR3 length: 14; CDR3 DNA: TGCGCCAGCAGCCAGCCTATCCCTGGAAACACCATATATTTT; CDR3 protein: CASSQPIPGNTIYF
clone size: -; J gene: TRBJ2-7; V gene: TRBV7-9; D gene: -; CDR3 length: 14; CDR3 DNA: TGTGCCAGCAGCTTAGAAGGAGCGGTATACGAGCAGTACTTC; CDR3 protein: CASSLEGAVYEQYF
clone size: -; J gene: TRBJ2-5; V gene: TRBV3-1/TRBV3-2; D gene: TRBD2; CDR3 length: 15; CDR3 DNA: TGTGCCAGCAGCCAAGCTAGCGGGGGGACGGAGACCCAGTACTTC; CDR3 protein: CASSQASGGTETQYF
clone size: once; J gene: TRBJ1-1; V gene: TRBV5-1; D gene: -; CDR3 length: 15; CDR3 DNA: TGCGCCAGCAGCTTGGTTCCCGGGTGGAACACTGAAGCTTTCTTT; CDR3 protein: CASSLVPGWNTEAFF
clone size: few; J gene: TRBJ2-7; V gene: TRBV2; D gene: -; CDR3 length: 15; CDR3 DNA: TGTGCCAGCAGTGGAACAGGAGTCCCCGGGGGAGAGCAGTACTTC; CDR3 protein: CASSGTGVPGGEQYF
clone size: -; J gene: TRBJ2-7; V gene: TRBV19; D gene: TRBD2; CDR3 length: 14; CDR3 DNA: TGTGCCAGTAGTGAAAGCGGGAGTTTCCTGGGGCAGTACTTC; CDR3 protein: CASSESGSFLGQYF
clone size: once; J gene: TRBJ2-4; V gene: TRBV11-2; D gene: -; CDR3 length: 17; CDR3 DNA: TGTGCCAGCAGCTTAGGGCTGTCAGGAGGGGCCAAAAACATTCAGTACTTC; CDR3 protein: CASSLGLSGGAKNIQYF
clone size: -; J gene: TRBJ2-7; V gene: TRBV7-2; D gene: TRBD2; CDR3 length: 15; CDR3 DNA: TGTGCCAGCAGCTTAGGAGCTAGCGGGAGGAACGAGCAGTACTTC; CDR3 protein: CASSLGASGRNEQYF
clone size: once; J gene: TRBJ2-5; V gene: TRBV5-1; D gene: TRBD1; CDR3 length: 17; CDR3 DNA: TGCGCCAGCAGCTTAGGATCGGGCAAGACAGGGCAAGAGACCCAGTACTTC; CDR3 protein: CASSLGSGKTGQETQYF
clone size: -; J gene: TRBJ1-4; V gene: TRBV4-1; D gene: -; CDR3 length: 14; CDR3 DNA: TGCGCCAGCAGCCAAAGGGGGGGGGATGAAAAACTGTTTTTT; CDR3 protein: CASSQRGGDEKLFF
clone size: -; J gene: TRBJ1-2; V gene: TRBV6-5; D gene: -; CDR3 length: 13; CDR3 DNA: TGTGCCAGCAGTTACAAAGGGGAGGGTGGCTACACCTTC; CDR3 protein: CASSYKGEGGYTF